What follows are 30 T cell receptor beta chains derived from one specimen sequenced in a study of shared clonotypes between healthy human individuals. TCRdb's copy holds only in-frame clones and misses some; the assay was immunoSEQ multiplex PCR. Of roughly 2,000,000 clones in the sample, around 95% are singletons; the top ten hold roughly 1.7%. Positive CCR7 selection of CD45RO-negative cells yielded the naive CD8 cells, and terminally differentiated effector memory CD45RA+ cells were excluded. Sample: naive CD8+ T cells from PBMCs. These receptor sequences come from a man between 18 and 29 years old in good health. Some clones in this sample may be carry-over from other donors' samples.

The V call is TRBV7-6, the J call TRBJ1-1, with no clear D. Between the trimmed V and J ends, which lost 7 bases and 1 base, there was a span of 13 bases. The length of the CDR3 is 14 residues. From germline, CDR1 is SGHVS and CDR2 FNYEAQ. This CDR3 is CASTAAVRNTEAFF. CDR3 in DNA: TGTGCCAGCACAGCGGCAGTACGGAACACTGAAGCTTTCTTT.

The chain joins TRBV7-6 to TRBJ2-1; D perhaps matches TRBD2 (6 bases). The V and J ends lost 1 base and 5 bases respectively, with 15 bases between them. Germline V gene lookup returns CDR1 SGHVS and CDR2 FNYEAQ. The CDR3 consists of 16 residues. In DNA form, the CDR3 reads TGTGCCAGCAGCTTAGTTATCGCGGGAACCGACAATGAGCAGTTCTTC. Its protein product is CASSLVIAGTDNEQFF.

This sequence joins TRBV19 and TRBJ2-7; D is undetermined. The CDR3 sequence is 14 residues long. The ends were cut back, 1 base at V and 2 bases at J, with 9 bases in the middle. Germline-derived CDR1 and CDR2 are LNHDA and SQIVND (reference sequence). This CDR3 reads CASSIAQRAYEQYF. The CDR3 region has the DNA TGTGCCAGTAGTATAGCCCAGAGAGCCTACGAGCAGTACTTC.

The rearrangement links TRBV27 to TRBJ1-5, with D unclear. Looked up from germline, CDR1 is MNHEY and CDR2 is SMNVEV (reference sequence). The CDR3 extends over 14 amino acids. With 3 bases removed from V and 5 bases from J, the gap between germline ends came to 11 bases. The CDR3 nucleotides read TGTGCCAGCAGTTTCCCCGGAAGCTATCAGCCCCAGCATTTT. It codes for CASSFPGSYQPQHF.

The chain is built from TRBV5-6 and TRBJ1-1, with D uncertain. The germline gives CDR1 SGHDT, CDR2 YYEEEE. V lost 1 base and J lost 1, with 8 bases in between. The CDR3 length is 14 residues. The CDR3 bases are TGTGCCAGCAGCTTGCTACCAGGGAACACTGAAGCTTTCTTT. Translated, it gives CASSLLPGNTEAFF.

The V and J genes are TRBV27 and TRBJ1-1; tentatively, D is TRBD1 (5 bases). Between the trimmed V and J ends, which lost 1 base and 1 base, there was a span of 10 bases. Per the germline V gene, CDR1 is MNHEY and CDR2 is SMNVEV (reference sequence). This CDR3 is built from 15 residues. For the CDR3, the DNA is TGTGCCAGCAGTTTATACGGGACGGCGAACACTGAAGCTTTCTTT. This gives the protein CASSLYGTANTEAFF.

This clone was seen only a few times. The CDR3 loop is CAISDTDRRNTIYF. In DNA form, the CDR3 reads TGTGCCATCAGTGACACGGACAGACGGAACACCATATATTTT. This sequence joins TRBV10-3 and TRBJ1-3; maybe TRBD1 (6 bases). The V end was cut by 3 bases, the J end by 7 bases, with 13 bases between. The CDR3 covers 14 residues. Per germline, CDR1 ENHRY and CDR2 SYGVKD.

Remarks on this clone: Distinct nucleotide sequences in the sample also encode this CDR3. The chain joins TRBV19 to TRBJ2-7, with D possibly TRBD2 on 5 matching bases. Trimming took 6 bases from V and 1 from J, leaving 7 bases between them. Germline V gene data show CDR1 as LNHDA and CDR2 as SQIVND (reference sequence). This CDR3 is built from 12 residues. The CDR3 DNA reads as TGTGCCAGTAGAGCGGATTCCTACGAGCAGTACTTC. It specifies CASRADSYEQYF.

This rearrangement joins TRBV5-4 to TRBJ2-3; 8 positions agree with TRBD1. The germline V gene encodes CDR1 SGHNT and CDR2 YYREEE (reference sequence). Trimming removed 1 base from V and 2 bases from J; junction bases left unmatched: 6. The CDR3 totals 16 residues. The CDR3 bases are TGTGCCAGCAGCTTGTTCAGGGGGCAGCTCACAGATACGCAGTATTTT. Its protein is CASSLFRGQLTDTQYF.

The V and J genes are TRBV5-1 and TRBJ2-7; D is unresolved. CDR1 SGHRS and CDR2 YFSETQ come from the germline V gene. V was clipped by 0 bases and J by 3 bases, with 13 bases between them. This CDR3 comprises 15 residues. The CDR3 here is CASSLGWGLYYEQYF. The CDR3 DNA follows: TGCGCCAGCAGCTTGGGTTGGGGTCTCTACTACGAGCAGTACTTC. Supplemented by reference TRBV5-1 and TRBJ2-7, the full variable domain reads KAGVTQTPRYLIKTRGQQVTLSCSPISGHRSVSWYQQTPGQGLQFLFEYFSETQRNKGNFPGRFSGRQFSNSRSEMNVSTLELGDSALYLCASSLGWGLYYEQYFGPGTRLTVT.

The V gene is TRBV6-5, the J gene TRBJ2-1; possibly TRBD2 for D (7 bases). The CDR3 loop spans 16 amino acids. The germline gives CDR1 MNHEY, CDR2 SVGAGI. V was trimmed by 0 bases and J by 3 bases, leaving 12 bases between them. CDR3 residues: CASSYSGGQVYNEQFF. As DNA, the CDR3 is TGTGCCAGCAGTTACTCGGGGGGGCAGGTCTACAATGAGCAGTTCTTC.

This clone was observed a handful of times. The V gene is TRBV2, the J gene TRBJ2-2; the match to TRBD2 covers 9 bases. Germline assignment: CDR1 SNHLY and CDR2 FYNNEI. The J segment lost 7 bases and the V segment lost 6 bases, leaving 9 bases of the junction unmatched. The CDR3 is 15 amino acids. The CDR3 region is CASRAGLAKSGELFF. The CDR3, as DNA: TGTGCCAGCAGGGCCGGACTAGCGAAAAGCGGGGAGCTGTTTTTT.

This clone was seen a single time. The J gene is TRBJ2-2, the V gene TRBV7-9, with 12 bases fitting TRBD2. The length of the CDR3 is 16 residues. V trimming: 5 bases; J trimming: 7 bases; junction bases outside the gene matches: 8. Looked up from germline, CDR1 is SEHNR and CDR2 is FQNEAQ (reference sequence). The CDR3 is CASSPKTSGSVGELFF. The CDR3, as DNA: TGTGCCAGCAGCCCCAAGACTAGCGGGAGTGTCGGGGAGCTGTTTTTT.

The rearrangement links TRBV19 to TRBJ1-2, with a possible D match to TRBD1 (6 bases). The CDR3 totals 16 residues. Germline lookup yields CDR1 LNHDA and CDR2 SQIVND (reference sequence). Trimming cost V 1 base and J 2 bases, with 14 bases left between them. DNA of the CDR3: TGTGCCAGTAGTATAGCTTCTCGGGGGCGAAACTATGGCTACACCTTC. Its translation: CASSIASRGRNYGYTF.

CDR3 sequence reads: CASSQDHGTKQETQYF. CDR3 bases: TGCGCCAGCAGCCAAGATCACGGGACTAAACAAGAGACCCAGTACTTC. V usage is TRBV4-1 and J usage is TRBJ2-5, with 7 bases aligning to TRBD2. Germline values: CDR1 MGHRA, CDR2 YSYEKL. V lost 0 bases, J lost 2 bases, and 6 bases stayed unmatched. This CDR3 is 16 amino acids long.

Details on this clone: In the same sample, other DNA sequences code for this CDR3. The rearrangement links TRBV15 to TRBJ1-1; 7 nucleotides line up with TRBD1. The CDR3 spans 13 residues. CDR1 is LNHNV, CDR2 YYDKDF, per germline (reference sequence). V dropped 6 bases and J dropped 2; count of bases not matched to a gene: 3. The CDR3 is CATSDRENTEAFF. The DNA for the CDR3 is TGTGCCACCAGTGACAGGGAAAACACTGAAGCTTTCTTT.

This rearrangement joins TRBV27 to TRBJ2-5; D might be TRBD1 (6 bases). Trimming took off 0 bases at V and 2 bases at J, with 16 bases between the two ends. Looked up from germline, CDR1 is MNHEY and CDR2 is SMNVEV (reference sequence). The CDR3 has 17 residues. In nucleotides, the CDR3 is TGTGCCAGCAGTTTATCGGGCCCCCAGGGGATACAAGAGACCCAGTACTTC. Translation gives CASSLSGPQGIQETQYF.

This clone came up once. V is TRBV28 and J is TRBJ2-7, with TRBD2 identical over 7 bases. CDR3 size: 14 residues. In germline, CDR1 is MDHEN, CDR2 SYDVKM. V was clipped by 3 bases and J by 7 bases; unmatched bases: 9. CDR3 nucleotide sequence: TGTGCCAGCAGTTTTGGGGCGGGAGTGGGAGAGCAGTACTTC. It specifies CASSFGAGVGEQYF.

The rearrangement joins TRBV10-3 to TRBJ2-7; unclear D gene. The CDR3 is 14 residues long. V was shortened by 4 bases and J by 2 bases, with 12 bases between the two germline ends. Germline assignment: CDR1 ENHRY and CDR2 SYGVKD. Here the CDR3 reads CAISGAFQAYEQYF. DNA for the CDR3: TGTGCCATCAGTGGAGCGTTCCAGGCCTACGAGCAGTACTTC.

The chain employs TRBV7-8 and TRBJ2-7, with 13 bases fitting TRBD2. The germline CDR1 and CDR2 sequences are SGHVS and FQNEAQ. This CDR3 spans 20 amino acids. Losses at the gene ends were 5 bases for V and 4 bases for J; bases not matched to a gene: 20. The DNA for the CDR3 is TGTGCCAGCAGCGAACCGAATGAACTAGCGGGAGGGCCTCTGGGTTACGAGCAGTACTTC. Amino acids: CASSEPNELAGGPLGYEQYF.

V and J are TRBV25-1 and TRBJ1-2; TRBD1 is a possible D gene (6 bases). Germline V gene lookup returns CDR1 MGHDK and CDR2 SYGVNS. Deletions cut 5 bases from V and 7 bases from J, with 20 bases between. This CDR3 spans 15 amino acids. CDR3 in amino acids: CASSISDGGMLGYTF. CDR3 coding DNA: TGTGCCAGCAGTATCTCAGACGGGGGCATGCTTGGCTACACCTTC.

This clone has a single count. The chain uses TRBV9 and TRBJ2-7; possibly TRBD1 for D (6 bases). This CDR3 spans 16 amino acids. V shed 6 bases and J shed 0 bases, with 19 bases lying between them. The V gene's germline CDR1 is SGDLS and CDR2 YYNGEE. The CDR3 here is CASTKGDGSLSYEQYF. The CDR3 region has the DNA TGTGCCAGCACCAAGGGGGATGGTAGCCTCTCCTACGAGCAGTACTTC.

The V and J genes are TRBV30 and TRBJ2-1; D perhaps matches TRBD2 (6 bases). The germline CDR1 and CDR2 sequences are GTSNPN and SVGIG (reference sequence). Trimming took off 5 bases at V and 5 bases at J, with 16 bases between the two ends. The CDR3 contains 14 residues. This CDR3 is CAWGHAGTHNEQFF. The CDR3 coding sequence is TGTGCCTGGGGACACGCGGGGACCCACAATGAGCAGTTCTTC.

The CDR3 nucleotides are TGTGCCAGCAGCGTAGCCGAGAGACAGGGGCCCCAGCATTTT. Translated: CASSVAERQGPQHF. The V call is TRBV9, the J call TRBJ1-5; 7 nucleotides agree with TRBD1. The length of the CDR3 is 14 residues. Germline-derived CDR1 and CDR2 are SGDLS and YYNGEE. With 0 bases clipped from V and 9 bases from J, the junction kept 6 bases outside the gene matches.

This chain joins TRBV15 and TRBJ1-1; D might be TRBD1 (5 bases). Germline V gene sequence: CDR1 LNHNV, CDR2 YYDKDF (reference sequence). This CDR3 contains 19 residues. The ends were cut back, 1 base at V and 4 bases at J, with 25 bases in the middle. The CDR3 sequence: CATSRGILRVAGNGTEAFF. CDR3 DNA sequence: TGTGCCACCAGCAGAGGCATCTTACGAGTGGCAGGGAACGGCACTGAAGCTTTCTTT. The full variable domain, with the rest looked up from reference TRBV15 and TRBJ1-1, is DAMVIQNPRYQVTQFGKPVTLSCSQTLNHNVMYWYQQKSSQAPKLLFHYYDKDFNNEADTPDNFQSRRPNTSFCFLDIRSPGLGDTAMYLCATSRGILRVAGNGTEAFFGQGTRLTVV.

CDR3 protein: CAVSSNQPQHF. CDR3 bases: TGTGCCGTGTCCTCTAATCAGCCCCAGCATTTT. The V and J genes are TRBV21-1 and TRBJ1-5. TRBV21-1 is flagged as a pseudogene. This CDR3 has 11 residues.

The chain couples TRBV28 to TRBJ2-5; D ambiguous. The CDR3 has 11 amino acids. Germline V CDR1 and CDR2: MDHEN, SYDVKM. The ends were cut back, 4 bases at V and 6 bases at J, with 6 bases in the middle. The CDR3 DNA reads TGTGCCAGCAGTTCTGGCAAGACCCAGTACTTC. Translating gives CASSSGKTQYF.

V gene TRBV6-1 combines with J gene TRBJ2-7; 11 bases match TRBD2. Germline trimming cut 3 bases from V and 4 bases from J; bases unmatched to any gene: 5. Germline V CDR1 and CDR2: MNHNS, SASEGT. The CDR3 is 15 residues long. The CDR3 reads CASSETGTSGYEQYF. The CDR3 nucleotides read TGTGCCAGCAGTGAGACAGGGACTAGCGGTTACGAGCAGTACTTC.

The chain uses TRBV7-9 and TRBJ2-2; 10 positions agree with TRBD1. The CDR3 spans 16 residues. Germline CDR1 is SEHNR and CDR2 is FQNEAQ (reference sequence). V gave up 4 bases and J gave up 4 bases; unmatched junction bases: 6. CDR3: CASSSRQGAATGELFF. In nucleotides, the CDR3 is TGTGCCAGCAGCTCACGACAGGGGGCGGCCACCGGGGAGCTGTTTTTT.

The V gene is TRBV13, the J gene TRBJ1-1; no clear D. V lost 0 bases, J lost 0 bases, and 11 bases lay in between. CDR3 length: 16 residues. Germline lookup yields CDR1 PRHDT and CDR2 FYEKMQ (reference sequence). The CDR3 loop reads CASSLGPAKLNTEAFF. The CDR3 coding sequence is TGTGCCAGCAGCTTAGGACCCGCAAAATTGAACACTGAAGCTTTCTTT.